This passage covers 31 T cell receptor beta chains from one sample sequenced in a study of CD8 T cells in ankylosing spondylitis. TCRdb independently ran MiXCR on the 5' RACE reads; one entry per CDR3 protein. The sample holds some 250,000 distinct CDR3 sequences, about 10% seen once. The sequenced material came from blood, either unsorted or a sorted T cell fraction (not recorded which). The origin of the receptors is a male donor with ankylosing spondylitis or in good health (not recorded which).

This clonotype was counted many times. V usage is TRBV20-1 and J usage is TRBJ2-7; no definite D call. The CDR3 totals 12 residues. The germline gives CDR1 DFQATT, CDR2 SNEGSKA (reference sequence). V gave up 3 bases and J gave up 2 bases, with 8 bases separating them. CDR3 loop: CSASSTAYEQYF. The CDR3 nucleotides are TGCAGTGCTAGTTCCACCGCCTACGAGCAGTACTTC.

This clonotype was found a few times. CDR3 amino acids: CASRAGIPGEKLFF. Written as DNA, the CDR3 is TGTGCCAGCAGGGCGGGAATTCCTGGTGAAAAACTGTTTTTT. The V call is TRBV12-3 or TRBV12-4, the J call TRBJ1-4; D gene uncertain. The V end was cut by 6 bases, the J end by 7 bases, with 15 bases between. This CDR3 has 14 amino acids.

This clonotype occurred a few times. The chain is built from TRBV7-2 and TRBJ1-4; D gene uncertain. V lost 5 bases, J lost 14 bases, and 21 bases lay in between. The CDR3 has 14 residues. Germline V gene sequence: CDR1 SGHTA, CDR2 FQGNSA. DNA for the CDR3: TGTGCCAGCAGCGAAAACCCTCATCCGGGTAAGCTGTTTTTT. Translating it yields CASSENPHPGKLFF.

This clonotype was seen at least ten times. J is TRBJ2-3 and V is TRBV12-3 or TRBV12-4; 9 nucleotides agree with TRBD2. The CDR3 sequence is 15 residues long. J lost 0 bases, V lost 8 bases, and 6 bases had no gene match. The CDR3 DNA is TGTGCCAGCCGCACCCTAGCGGGAAGCACAGATACGCAGTATTTT. Translating gives CASRTLAGSTDTQYF.

This clonotype came up many times. V gene TRBV5-6 combines with J gene TRBJ1-2; D is unresolved. From germline, CDR1 is SGHDT and CDR2 YYEEEE. Trimming shortened V by 0 bases and J by 9 bases, and 12 bases separated the two germline ends. The CDR3 runs to 13 residues. This chain's CDR3 is CASSLVDRWSYTF. CDR3 coding DNA: TGTGCCAGCAGCTTGGTGGACCGGTGGAGCTACACCTTC.

Only a few counts were recorded for this clonotype. The chain carries TRBV29-1 and TRBJ2-7, with 7 bases matching TRBD1. The CDR3 loop spans 14 amino acids. Germline values: CDR1 SQVTM, CDR2 ANQGSEA. With 0 bases clipped from V and 2 bases from J, the junction kept 4 bases outside the gene matches. CDR3 in DNA: TGCAGCGTTGAAGACCTAGGACAGGCCTACGAGCAGTACTTC. It yields the protein CSVEDLGQAYEQYF.

In this sample, this clonotype turned up a few times. This chain connects TRBV20-1 to TRBJ2-3, with D hard to call. From germline, CDR1 is DFQATT and CDR2 SNEGSKA (reference sequence). CDR3 length equals 12 residues. V lost 4 bases and J lost 2, with 7 bases in between. CDR3 nucleotide sequence: TGCAGTGCTACCCTAATCACAGATACGCAGTATTTT. Its translation is CSATLITDTQYF.

In this sample, this clonotype turned up many times. The CDR3 region has the DNA TGCAGTGCTATGAGAGGGGCAGGCCATCGGCAGCCCCAGCATTTT. Its translation: CSAMRGAGHRQPQHF. The rearrangement links TRBV20-1 to TRBJ1-5; TRBD1 might be the D (5 bases). CDR1 DFQATT and CDR2 SNEGSKA come from the germline V gene (reference sequence). Trimming pared 4 bases from V and 7 bases from J, leaving 20 bases between. The CDR3 is made up of 15 amino acids.

This clonotype appeared many times. The chain combines TRBV24-1 with TRBJ1-5, with no clear D. This CDR3 is 16 amino acids long. CDR1 is KGHDR, CDR2 SFDVKD, per germline. V gave up 4 bases and J gave up 1 base, with 13 bases separating them. CDR3 residues: CATSDRYSGSNQPQHF. The CDR3 coding sequence is TGTGCCACCAGTGACCGTTACTCGGGGAGCAATCAGCCCCAGCATTTT.

This clonotype was found a few times. This chain uses TRBV7-2 with TRBJ1-5; 7 positions agree with TRBD1. Germline-derived CDR1 and CDR2 are SGHTA and FQGNSA. After removal of 2 bases from V and 0 bases from J, the junction contained 7 bases not matched to a gene. This CDR3 is built from 17 residues. In DNA form, the CDR3 reads TGTGCCAGCAGCTTATGGGGGGACAGAGATAGCAATCAGCCCCAGCATTTT. Amino acid sequence: CASSLWGDRDSNQPQHF.

This clonotype was detected ten times or more. The gene calls are TRBV25-1 and TRBJ2-3; D could derive from TRBD1 or TRBD2 (5 bases each). This CDR3 spans 12 amino acids. CDR1 is MGHDK and CDR2 is SYGVNS in the germline V gene. V lost 4 bases and J lost 8, with 10 bases in between. This CDR3 is CASSGTGGTQYF. CDR3 DNA: TGTGCCAGCAGTGGAACAGGAGGTACGCAGTATTTT.

J is TRBJ1-1 and V is TRBV11-1; 7 bases match TRBD1. In germline, CDR1 is SGHAT, CDR2 FQDESV (reference sequence). J was trimmed by 2 bases and V by 2 bases; bases with no gene match: 14. The CDR3 runs to 18 residues. In DNA form, the CDR3 reads TGTGCCAGCAGCTTACACCCTTTGACAGGGAATGTAAACACTGAAGCTTTCTTT. Translation gives CASSLHPLTGNVNTEAFF.

This clonotype was found a few times. The DNA for the CDR3 is TGTGCCAGCAGCTTAATAGGACGGACGAACACTGAAGCTTTCTTT. Its translation: CASSLIGRTNTEAFF. V gene TRBV7-9 combines with J gene TRBJ1-1; D is unclear. Looked up from germline, CDR1 is SEHNR and CDR2 is FQNEAQ (reference sequence). CDR3 length: 15 amino acids. The germline V and J ends were trimmed by 2 bases and 1 base, with 11 bases remaining between them.

A few counts support this clonotype. J is TRBJ1-4 and V is TRBV19; no reliable D call. The germline V and J ends were trimmed by 9 bases and 0 bases, with 23 bases remaining between them. This CDR3 region has 18 residues. Germline V gene data show CDR1 as LNHDA and CDR2 as SQIVND (reference sequence). CDR3 in amino acids: CASNASEYKVATNEKLFF. CDR3 DNA: TGTGCCAGCAATGCCTCCGAGTACAAGGTTGCAACTAATGAAAAACTGTTTTTT.

The sample holds many counts of this clonotype. This chain uses TRBV12-3 or TRBV12-4 with TRBJ1-2; no firm D call. The CDR3 consists of 17 residues. With 6 bases removed from V and 2 bases from J, the gap between germline ends came to 22 bases. CDR3 residues: CASSMREADRRNYGYTF. The CDR3 nucleotides read TGTGCCAGCAGCATGAGAGAAGCGGACCGGCGGAACTATGGCTACACCTTC.

This clonotype was recorded at least ten times. V usage is TRBV29-1 and J usage is TRBJ1-1; TRBD1 matches at 7 bases. V dropped 7 bases and J dropped 7; count of bases not matched to a gene: 3. This CDR3 has 10 residues. From germline, CDR1 is SQVTM and CDR2 ANQGSEA. The DNA of the CDR3 is TGCAGCGCAGGGGACAGTGAAGCTTTCTTT. Translated, it gives CSAGDSEAFF.

The sample holds many counts of this clonotype. V gene TRBV7-8 combines with J gene TRBJ2-1; D remains ambiguous. CDR1 is SGHVS, CDR2 FQNEAQ, per germline. CDR3 length: 12 amino acids. Trimming stripped 6 bases from V and 9 bases from J, with 12 bases between. This CDR3 is CASSYEYGEQFF. CDR3 DNA sequence: TGTGCCAGCAGTTATGAGTACGGTGAGCAGTTCTTC.

This clonotype was recorded at least ten times. J is TRBJ2-7 and V is TRBV20-1, with D perhaps TRBD2 (6 bases). Germline V gene lookup returns CDR1 DFQATT and CDR2 SNEGSKA (reference sequence). V lost 2 bases to trimming and J lost 3 bases, with 11 bases between them. The CDR3 runs to 13 residues. The CDR3 bases are TGCAGTGCTAGATGGGCTAGCGACTACGAGCAGTACTTC. This translates into CSARWASDYEQYF.

This clonotype was observed at least ten times. V usage is TRBV4-2 and J usage is TRBJ2-1, with TRBD2 matching 7 bases. The germline CDR1 and CDR2 sequences are LGHNA and YNFKEQ. The trim removed 0 bases at V and 9 bases at J, leaving 11 bases unmatched. There are 16 residues in the CDR3. The CDR3 loop is CASSQDAGGGGGEQFF. CDR3 nucleotides: TGTGCCAGCAGCCAAGATGCCGGGGGTGGGGGGGGTGAGCAGTTCTTC.

The chain has TRBV9 and TRBJ2-7; possibly TRBD1 or TRBD2 for D (5 bases each). The CDR3 length is 16 residues. V lost 3 bases and J 5 bases, leaving 21 bases between the germline ends. In germline, CDR1 is SGDLS, CDR2 YYNGEE. In nucleotides, the CDR3 is TGTGCCAGCAGCGGACAAATTGAGGGGCCTACCGACGAGCAGTACTTC. Its protein is CASSGQIEGPTDEQYF.

J is TRBJ1-2 and V is TRBV5-1; D is perhaps TRBD1 (5 bases). There are 14 residues in the CDR3. Germline lookup yields CDR1 SGHRS and CDR2 YFSETQ. V lost 3 bases and J 6 bases, leaving 15 bases between the germline ends. CDR3 sequence reads: CASSWGEVLDGYTF. The DNA of the CDR3 is TGCGCCAGCAGCTGGGGGGAGGTCCTCGATGGCTACACCTTC. The full variable domain, with the rest looked up from reference TRBV5-1 and TRBJ1-2, is KAGVTQTPRYLIKTRGQQVTLSCSPISGHRSVSWYQQTPGQGLQFLFEYFSETQRNKGNFPGRFSGRQFSNSRSEMNVSTLELGDSALYLCASSWGEVLDGYTFGSGTRLTVV.

In its sample, this clonotype was seen a few times. The chain employs TRBV7-2 and TRBJ1-2; D not certain. The germline V and J ends were trimmed by 0 bases and 7 bases, with 12 bases remaining between them. The V gene's germline CDR1 is SGHTA and CDR2 FQGNSA. The CDR3 has 14 amino acids. CDR3 nucleotides: TGTGCCAGCAGCTTAGCGCTTAGTACAGCTGGCTACACCTTC. It encodes CASSLALSTAGYTF.

This clonotype was observed at least ten times. V usage is TRBV27 and J usage is TRBJ2-1, with TRBD1 identical over 8 bases. From germline, CDR1 is MNHEY and CDR2 SMNVEV (reference sequence). The CDR3 is 15 residues long. V shed 4 bases and J 4 bases; nucleotides not matched to a gene: 6. CDR3 sequence reads: CASSSGTGGYNEQFF. In nucleotides, the CDR3 is TGTGCCAGCAGTTCCGGGACAGGAGGGTACAATGAGCAGTTCTTC.

This clonotype came up many times. For the CDR3, the DNA is TGCAGTGCTAGCGGTCCCAGAGCTACAGATACGCAGTATTTT. This codes for CSASGPRATDTQYF. The V and J genes are TRBV20-1 and TRBJ2-3; D is uncertain. The germline CDR1 and CDR2 sequences are DFQATT and SNEGSKA (reference sequence). The CDR3 sequence is 14 residues long. Deletions cut 3 bases from V and 3 bases from J, with 13 bases between.

This clonotype showed up just a few times. V gene TRBV7-2 combines with J gene TRBJ2-1, with a tentative D call TRBD1 (6 bases). Trimming left V 4 bases short and J 4 bases short, with 14 bases between. Germline assignment: CDR1 SGHTA and CDR2 FQGNSA. The CDR3 totals 15 residues. CDR3 nucleotides: TGTGCCAGCAGCTCCCAGGGGTTCTGGTACAATGAGCAGTTCTTC. This gives the protein CASSSQGFWYNEQFF.

Concerning this clonotype: With a much larger clone just one base away, this may be a read error. The chain carries TRBV12-3 or TRBV12-4 and TRBJ2-1; D perhaps matches TRBD2 (6 bases). The CDR3 loop spans 14 amino acids. Trimming stripped 4 bases from V and 3 bases from J, with 10 bases between. The CDR3: CASSSTSLYNEQFF. For the CDR3, the DNA is TGTGCCAGCAGTTCGACTAGTCTCTACAATGAGCAGTTCTTC.

This clonotype was observed a handful of times. The genes are TRBV7-2 and TRBJ1-5; D ambiguous. The V and J ends lost 5 bases and 7 bases respectively, with 12 bases between them. The CDR3 is 13 residues long. Germline V lookup: CDR1 SGHTA, CDR2 FQGNSA. The CDR3 bases are TGTGCCAGCAGCCGATTAGTGGGGCAGCCCCAGCATTTT. Translated: CASSRLVGQPQHF.

This clonotype was seen only a few times. The CDR3 bases are TGTGCCAGCCACAGCTTGGGCACCGATTCACCCCTCCACTTT. Encoded protein: CASHSLGTDSPLHF. J is TRBJ1-6 and V is TRBV5-6; no reliable D call. Trimming stripped 7 bases from V and 8 bases from J, with 16 bases between. The germline CDR1 and CDR2 sequences are SGHDT and YYEEEE. The CDR3 is 14 residues long.

There are many counts of this clonotype. The V gene is TRBV10-3, the J gene TRBJ2-5; weak D call: TRBD1 (6 bases). CDR1 and CDR2 (germline): ENHRY, SYGVKD. V was pared by 4 bases and J by 5 bases, with 17 bases between. The CDR3 extends over 15 amino acids. The CDR3 DNA sequence: TGTGCCATCAGTGCCCACTCCTCTAGGGGGGAGACCCAGTACTTC. Its translation: CAISAHSSRGETQYF.

This clonotype was counted at least ten times. The genes are TRBV24-1 and TRBJ2-2; D gene ambiguous. The CDR3 has 12 amino acids. V lost 7 bases and J lost 6, with 8 bases in between. Germline V lookup: CDR1 KGHDR, CDR2 SFDVKD. CDR3 region: CATSSLSGELFF. The CDR3 region has the DNA TGTGCCACCAGCAGTTTGTCCGGGGAGCTGTTTTTT.

The J gene is TRBJ2-1, the V gene TRBV7-6, with D tentatively TRBD2 (5 bases). Germline V gives CDR1 SGHVS, CDR2 FNYEAQ. This CDR3 has 15 residues. Trimming removed 5 bases at V and 4 bases at J, with 15 bases between. CDR3 DNA sequence: TGTGCCAGCAGCAAAGGACTGAACCCTTACAATGAGCAGTTCTTC. Protein product: CASSKGLNPYNEQFF.